The rows below give T cell receptor beta chains drawn from one sample of a study of T cells in Graves' hyperthyroidism and ophthalmopathy. TCRdb re-called the multiplex PCR reads through MiXCR, storing one row per CDR3 protein. The sample carries about 260,000 distinct CDR3 sequences, 25% recorded once. Sequences were obtained from blood. Source of these receptors: a man in his forties with Graves' hyperthyroidism that later progressed to Graves' ophthalmopathy. CDR3s include the opening cysteine and the closing phenylalanine or tryptophan. Each record gives: J gene, D gene, V gene, clone size, CDR3 DNA, CDR3 protein. D genes are given only for firm matches. Clone size is stated in some rows and not others, as once, few, many or a class when expanded.

TRBJ1-5 - TRBV20-1 - TGCAGTGCTAGGGCAGGGGCGCCCGGTCAGCCCCAGCATTTT CSARAGAPGQPQHF
TRBJ2-7 - TRBV6-5 - TGTGCCAGCAGCTTAGATATGACAGGTTTTGACGAGCAGTACTTC CASSLDMTGFDEQYF
TRBJ1-3 - TRBV29-1 many TGCAGCGCTTCCGGGACGCAAGGAAACACCATATATTTT CSASGTQGNTIYF
TRBJ2-7 TRBD1 TRBV15 - TGTGCCACCTCAACTGACAGGGGTCGGGAGCAGTACTTC CATSTDRGREQYF
TRBJ1-1 - TRBV6-2/TRBV6-3 few TGTGCCAGCAGTTACCCTGAACGGAGATTGAACACTGAAGCTTTCTTT CASSYPERRLNTEAFF
TRBJ1-3 TRBD1 TRBV11-1 once TGTGCCAGCAGATTAGCCGGTCCTGGACAGGGGGGCTCTGGAAACACCATATATTTT CASRLAGPGQGGSGNTIYF
TRBJ2-2 - TRBV11-2 many TGTGCCAGCAGCTCGGCCGGGACGCCGGGCACCGGGGAGCTGTTTTTT CASSSAGTPGTGELFF
TRBJ1-2 - TRBV20-1 many TGCAGTGCTCTCCCGACGAGACCTAACTATGGCTACACCTTC CSALPTRPNYGYTF
TRBJ2-5 TRBD2 TRBV12-3/TRBV12-4 - TGTGCCAGCAGTCTACCCAGGACTAGCGGAAGGGAGACCCAGTACTTC CASSLPRTSGRETQYF
TRBJ2-5 TRBD1 TRBV12-3/TRBV12-4 - TGTGCCAGCAGTACCACCCAGGCATCAGACAGGGCACGGGAGACCCAGTACTTC CASSTTQASDRARETQYF
TRBJ2-7 - TRBV27 - TGTGCCAGCACCCCCTCTCGGGGTGGGTACGAGCAGTACTTC CASTPSRGGYEQYF
TRBJ2-5 - TRBV12-3/TRBV12-4 few TGTGCCAGCAGCCGGAGGGCCTTTCAAGAGACCCAGTACTTC CASSRRAFQETQYF
TRBJ1-1 - TRBV10-3 many TGTGCCATCAGTGAGTCACGGGGTAGAGGCGACACTGAAGCTTTCTTT CAISESRGRGDTEAFF
TRBJ1-2 - TRBV6-1 - TGTGCCAGCCGGGCAGGGATTGGCTACACCTTC CASRAGIGYTF
TRBJ1-5 - TRBV6-2/TRBV6-3 many TGTGCCAGCAGTTACTCGAAAGGAGGGGTCCCTTATAGCAATCAGCCCCAGCATTTT CASSYSKGGVPYSNQPQHF
TRBJ1-5 TRBD1 TRBV24-1 - TGTGCCACCAGTGATAACAGGGGAATCAGGCCCCAGCATTTT CATSDNRGIRPQHF
TRBJ2-7 TRBD2 TRBV10-3 many TGTGCCACTAGGACTAGCGGGAGTAAGTCCTACGAGCAGTACTTC CATRTSGSKSYEQYF
TRBJ2-7 - TRBV6-2/TRBV6-3 - TGTGCCAGCAGTTCCCAACGCGGGACCTACGAGCAGTACTTC CASSSQRGTYEQYF
TRBJ2-7 - TRBV7-9 many TGTGCCAGCAGCCCTCCCCGACACATCGCCTACGAGCAGTACTTC CASSPPRHIAYEQYF
TRBJ2-5 TRBD2 TRBV7-2 many TGTGCCAGCAGCTTTGCGGCGGGAGGTGGGGAGACCCAGTACTTC CASSFAAGGGETQYF
TRBJ2-7 TRBD1 TRBV20-1 many TGCAGTGCCCCTCGACAGGGGAACGAGCAGTACTTC CSAPRQGNEQYF
TRBJ2-2 TRBD1 TRBV30 many TGTGCCTGGATGAGGGGGACAGGCGGCACCGGGGAGCTGTTTTTT CAWMRGTGGTGELFF
TRBJ2-5 TRBD1 TRBV24-1 many TGTGCCACCAGTGATTCTGGACAGGGCCAAGAGACCCAGTACTTC CATSDSGQGQETQYF
TRBJ2-7 - TRBV5-1 many TGCGCCAGCAGCTTGGCCCCATCACTCTCCTACGAGCAGTACTTC CASSLAPSLSYEQYF
TRBJ2-2 - TRBV20-1 many TGCAGTGGGCTGGCAGGGCCATGGTCCGGGGAGCTGTTTTTT CSGLAGPWSGELFF
TRBJ2-1 - TRBV5-1 many TGCGCCAGCAGCTCGGACCCGGATAATGAGCAGTTCTTC CASSSDPDNEQFF
TRBJ2-7 TRBD1 TRBV20-1 many TGCAGTGCTAGAACCGGGACAGGGTTTTACGAGCAGTACTTC CSARTGTGFYEQYF
TRBJ2-7 TRBD1 TRBV11-2 - TGTGCCAGCAGCTGGGAGGGACAGGGCCTCTACGAGCAGTACTTC CASSWEGQGLYEQYF
TRBJ2-7 TRBD1 TRBV20-1 - TGCAGTGCTAGAGTAGGGGACAGTAAGGACTACGAGCAGTACTTC CSARVGDSKDYEQYF
TRBJ2-7 TRBD1 TRBV28 many TGTGCCAGCAGTTTATTCCGGGACAGTGTCTACGAGCAGTACTTC CASSLFRDSVYEQYF
TRBJ2-7 - TRBV25-1 once TGTGCCAGCATCCTAAAGATCAGGGACTCCTACGAGCAGTACTTC CASILKIRDSYEQYF
TRBJ1-5 - TRBV7-9 many TGTGCCAGCAGTCTTAACGCTGACACCGGGCCCCAGCATTTT CASSLNADTGPQHF
TRBJ1-5 - TRBV15 - TGTGCCACCGGAGCAGAGGATCAGCCCCAGCATTTT CATGAEDQPQHF
TRBJ2-7 - TRBV7-2 many TGTGCCAGCAGCTTAGCTTTCGCTAGCTTCTACGAGCAGTACTTC CASSLAFASFYEQYF
TRBJ2-5 - TRBV29-1 many TGCAGCGTTGAAGAGGGACTGCAAGAGACCCAGTACTTC CSVEEGLQETQYF
TRBJ2-7 - TRBV6-1 - TGTGCCAGCATCCCCAGGAAGGACACCGGGGAGCAGTACTTC CASIPRKDTGEQYF
TRBJ1-3 - TRBV29-1 many TGCAGCGTTGGAGCTGGGGGGGAAGGAAACACCATATATTTT CSVGAGGEGNTIYF
TRBJ2-3 - TRBV12-3/TRBV12-4 - TGTGCCAGCAGTCCGGAGTACTCTAGCACAGATACGCAGTATTTT CASSPEYSSTDTQYF
TRBJ1-6 TRBD1 TRBV13 many TGTGCCAGCAGCTCGTACAGGGGTAGAAATAATTCACCCCTCCACTTT CASSSYRGRNNSPLHF
TRBJ1-6 - TRBV12-3/TRBV12-4 many TGTGCCAGCAGTTATCAGCTAGGGGATTCACCCCTCCACTTT CASSYQLGDSPLHF
TRBJ2-5 - TRBV20-1 many TGCAGTGCTAGGACCGACCGCCCGGAGACCCAGTACTTC CSARTDRPETQYF
TRBJ2-7 - TRBV18 many TGTGCCAGCTCACCACGGGTACAGGGCCCCTACGAGCAGTACTTC CASSPRVQGPYEQYF
TRBJ1-6 - TRBV10-3 few TGTGCCATCAATACAGGGAATAATTCACCCCTCCACTTT CAINTGNNSPLHF
TRBJ1-2 - TRBV10-3 - TGTGCCATCAGTGAGTCGACGGATACATATTACTATGGCTACACCTTC CAISESTDTYYYGYTF
TRBJ1-1 - TRBV6-5 - TGTGCCAGCAGTTACTCGATTTCCGAAAACACTGAAGCTTTCTTT CASSYSISENTEAFF
TRBJ1-5 - TRBV20-1 many TGCAGTGCTAGAGAAACCGGACAGACAATCAAGCCCCAGCATTTT CSARETGQTIKPQHF
TRBJ2-7 - TRBV12-3/TRBV12-4 many TGTGCCAGCATTTACGGGAACGGGGAGCAGTACTTC CASIYGNGEQYF
TRBJ2-7 TRBD2 TRBV12-3/TRBV12-4 many TGTGCCAGCAGAAAAGAGCGGGAGGAGGGAGAGCAGTACTTC CASRKEREEGEQYF
TRBJ2-7 TRBD2 TRBV7-9 many TGTGCCAGCAGTCTAGCGGGACGGGGTGGCTACGAGCAGTACTTC CASSLAGRGGYEQYF
TRBJ1-2 - TRBV7-8 many TGTGCCAGCAGCTTAGCTGGGGGGGAGGGCTACACCTTC CASSLAGGEGYTF
TRBJ1-3 - TRBV2 many TGTGCCAGCCAGGGGAGCTCTGGAAACACCATATATTTT CASQGSSGNTIYF